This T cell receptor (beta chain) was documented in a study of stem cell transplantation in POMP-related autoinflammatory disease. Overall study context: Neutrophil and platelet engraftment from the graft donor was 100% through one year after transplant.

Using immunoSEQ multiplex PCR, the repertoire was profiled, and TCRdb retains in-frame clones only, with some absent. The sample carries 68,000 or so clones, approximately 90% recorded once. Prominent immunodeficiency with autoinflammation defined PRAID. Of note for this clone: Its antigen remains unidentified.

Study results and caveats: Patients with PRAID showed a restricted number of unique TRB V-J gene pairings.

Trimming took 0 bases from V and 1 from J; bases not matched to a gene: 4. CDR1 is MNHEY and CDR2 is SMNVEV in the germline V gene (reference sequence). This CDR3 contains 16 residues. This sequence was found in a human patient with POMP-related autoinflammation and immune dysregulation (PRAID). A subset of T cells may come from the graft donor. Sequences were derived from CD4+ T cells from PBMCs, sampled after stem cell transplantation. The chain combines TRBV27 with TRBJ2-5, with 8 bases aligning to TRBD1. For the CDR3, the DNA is TGTGCCAGCAGTTTATCCCGGGACAGGCCCCAAGAGACCCAGTACTTC. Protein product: CASSLSRDRPQETQYF.